This TCR beta chain comes out of a study of OX40 agonist ivuxolimab in advanced cancers. Sequencing used immunoSEQ multiplex PCR; TCRdb keeps in-frame clones, though not all of them. Altogether over 90,000 clones are present, 94% being singletons, with the ten largest covering 0.18%. This clone occurred once. The sequence was collected from an adult with an advanced solid tumor such as melanoma, head and neck, liver or kidney cancer. The sample was CD4+ or CD8+ T cells sorted from blood, taken in a trial of the OX40 agonist ivuxolimab.

The CDR3 coding sequence is TGTGCCAGCAGTAGCCCCGGGACACTTAACTATGGCTACACCTTC. The encoded protein is CASSSPGTLNYGYTF. The rearrangement uses TRBV7-8 and TRBJ1-2, with a tentative D call TRBD1 (6 bases). Germline V gene sequence: CDR1 SGHVS, CDR2 FQNEAQ. The V end lost 6 bases, the J end lost 1 base, and 15 bases lay between the germline ends. The CDR3 totals 15 residues.